The clone carrying this T cell receptor (beta chain) was seen just once. Its antigen is undetermined. The data were produced by immunoSEQ multiplex PCR, yet TCRdb's version contains in-frame clones alone and is incomplete. The repertoire holds around 120,000 clones, with 88% as singletons. V was trimmed by 6 bases and J by 1 base, leaving 18 bases between them. The CDR3 is made up of 16 amino acids. CDR1 is LGHDT and CDR2 is YNNKEL in the germline V gene (reference sequence). The sample belongs to a study of T cell responses to AZD1222 COVID-19 vaccine. Points from the study as a whole: White British ancestry dominated among donors, who included more females, and clonal diversity was possibly underestimated. Across spike, vaccine-associated CD4 TCRs were found, dominant at 160-218 and 743-854.

This sequence joins TRBV3-1 (or the pseudogene TRBV3-2) and TRBJ1-2; D gene ambiguous. Sequencing used peripheral blood, obtained on day 0 of MenACWY control vaccination. The receptor was derived from an adult in good health. CDR3 loop: CASSPTERGRNYGYTF. CDR3 DNA sequence: TGTGCCAGCAGTCCGACTGAGCGGGGTCGTAACTATGGCTACACCTTC.